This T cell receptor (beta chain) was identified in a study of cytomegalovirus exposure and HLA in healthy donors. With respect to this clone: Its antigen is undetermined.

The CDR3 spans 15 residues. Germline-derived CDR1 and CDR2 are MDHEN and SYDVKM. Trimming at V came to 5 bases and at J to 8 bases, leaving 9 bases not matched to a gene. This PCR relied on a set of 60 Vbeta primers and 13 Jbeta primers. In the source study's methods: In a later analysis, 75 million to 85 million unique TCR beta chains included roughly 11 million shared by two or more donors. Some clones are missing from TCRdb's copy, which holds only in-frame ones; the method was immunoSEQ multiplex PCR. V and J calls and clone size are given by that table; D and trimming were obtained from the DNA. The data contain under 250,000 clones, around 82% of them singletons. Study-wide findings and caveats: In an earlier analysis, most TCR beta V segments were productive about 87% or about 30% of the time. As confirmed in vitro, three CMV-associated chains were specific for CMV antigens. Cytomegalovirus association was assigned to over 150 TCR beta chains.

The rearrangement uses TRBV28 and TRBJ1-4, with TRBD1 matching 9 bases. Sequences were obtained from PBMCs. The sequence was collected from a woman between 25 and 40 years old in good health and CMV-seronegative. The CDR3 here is CASSPPTGGVEKLFF. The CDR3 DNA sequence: TGTGCCAGCAGTCCACCGACAGGGGGAGTAGAAAAACTGTTTTTT.